The clone carrying this TCR beta chain has more than one count but fewer than ten. The data derive from a study of blood T cell repertoires in COVID-19. At the level of the study: From the United States, Italy and Spain came samples of acute and convalescent COVID-19. Sources were T cells, B-cell-depleted T cells, or PBMCs; the material itself was cDNA or gDNA.

Germline loops: CDR1 MRHNA, CDR2 SNTAGT. The CDR3 has 13 residues. The V gene lost 5 bases and the J gene lost 5 bases, with 12 bases spanning the gap. TCRdb's table, derived via immunoSEQ multiplex PCR, lists solely in-frame clones and lacks some. Of approximately 210,000 clones listed, 86% are singletons. The sequence was obtained from a man aged 25 to 40 who had recovered from COVID-19. V is TRBV6-4 and J is TRBJ1-1; no clear D. The specimen was peripheral blood. The CDR3 nucleotides read TGTGCCAGCAGTATCTTCTCGGGAACTGAAGCTTTCTTT. It translates to CASSIFSGTEAFF.